A selection of T cell receptor beta chains follows, all from one sample in a study of blood T cell repertoires in COVID-19. Sequenced by immunoSEQ multiplex PCR; TCRdb stores in-frame clones only, minus some. The sample carries 150,000 to 200,000 clones, about 88% recorded once. The sequenced material came from peripheral blood. These receptors all come from a man between 50 and 59 years old who had recovered from COVID-19. The CDR3 runs from the conserved cysteine through the conserved F or W. A D gene is named only where the DNA matches it firmly. Clone size appears in some rows only: once, few, many, or a class for an expanded clone.

d_gene	v_gene	j_gene	abundance	CDR3aa	CDR3nt
TRBD1	TRBV5-6	TRBJ2-7	.	CASSLDPGQAYEQYF	TGTGCCAGCAGCTTGGACCCGGGACAGGCCTACGAGCAGTACTTC
TRBD2	TRBV7-2	TRBJ2-2	.	CASSSGTSGRTGELFF	TGTGCCAGCAGCTCTGGGACTAGCGGGAGGACCGGGGAGCTGTTTTTT
TRBD1	TRBV6-5	TRBJ1-4	once	CASSWGQGNEKLFF	TGTGCCAGCAGTTGGGGACAGGGTAACGAAAAACTGTTTTTT
.	TRBV18	TRBJ1-3	.	CASSPLSGDTIYF	TGTGCCAGCTCACCACTATCAGGGGACACCATATATTTT
TRBD1	TRBV20-1	TRBJ1-5	.	CSASTGVNQPQHF	TGCAGTGCTAGTACAGGGGTCAATCAGCCCCAGCATTTT
.	TRBV2	TRBJ2-4	.	CASSARRGAKNIQYF	TGTGCCAGCAGTGCCAGGCGTGGGGCCAAAAACATTCAGTACTTC
TRBD1	TRBV6-5	TRBJ1-1	.	CASQGGAVDTEAFF	TGTGCCAGCCAAGGGGGCGCGGTGGACACTGAAGCTTTCTTT
TRBD1	TRBV2	TRBJ1-2	.	CARRGQGANGYTF	TGTGCCAGACGGGGACAGGGGGCGAATGGCTACACCTTC
.	TRBV28	TRBJ2-5	.	CASSGSQRGETQYF	TGTGCCAGCAGTGGTTCCCAGAGAGGAGAGACCCAGTACTTC
TRBD1	TRBV4-3	TRBJ1-4	.	CASSRDRVDEKLFF	TGCGCCAGCAGCCGGGACAGGGTCGATGAAAAACTGTTTTTT
TRBD2	TRBV9	TRBJ2-2	.	CASSVGISGSPLPGELFF	TGTGCCAGCAGCGTAGGAATTAGCGGGAGCCCTCTACCCGGGGAGCTGTTTTTT
.	TRBV5-4	TRBJ1-2	.	CASSSGQGRVYGYTF	TGTGCCAGCAGCTCGGGGCAGGGGCGGGTCTATGGCTACACCTTC
TRBD1	TRBV27	TRBJ2-7	once	CASSRDRYYEQYF	TGTGCCAGCAGCCGGGACAGGTACTACGAGCAGTACTTC
.	TRBV4-1	TRBJ1-5	once	CASSQSYFQPQHF	TGCGCCAGCAGCCAATCTTACTTTCAGCCCCAGCATTTT
.	TRBV30	TRBJ1-1	.	CAWAGMNTEAFF	TGTGCCTGGGCAGGGATGAACACTGAAGCTTTCTTT
.	TRBV15	TRBJ1-2	.	CATSREGSKGNGYTF	TGTGCCACCAGCAGGGAGGGCAGTAAGGGTAATGGCTACACCTTC
.	TRBV7-2	TRBJ2-6	.	CASSFSSGANVLTF	TGTGCCAGCAGCTTTAGCTCTGGGGCCAACGTCCTGACTTTC
.	TRBV28	TRBJ2-7	.	CASRETAAYEQYF	TGTGCCAGCAGAGAGACAGCAGCCTACGAGCAGTACTTC
TRBD2	TRBV6-4	TRBJ2-3	.	CASSDSMLAGVRGTDTQYF	TGTGCCAGCAGTGACTCGATGCTAGCGGGAGTGCGGGGCACAGATACGCAGTATTTT
.	TRBV29-1	TRBJ2-1	once	CSATGGTGNSYNEQFF	TGCAGCGCCACGGGGGGGACAGGGAACTCCTACAATGAGCAGTTCTTC
TRBD1	TRBV27	TRBJ2-7	.	CASSSRTGGASNEQYF	TGTGCCAGCAGTTCCAGAACAGGGGGCGCGAGCAACGAGCAGTACTTC
.	TRBV19	TRBJ1-1	few	CASSTPRGRGTEAFF	TGTGCCAGTAGTACACCTAGAGGGAGGGGCACTGAAGCTTTCTTT
.	TRBV5-1	TRBJ2-7	.	CASSRGAGNSYEQYF	TGCGCCAGCAGCCGAGGGGCGGGAAACTCCTACGAGCAGTACTTC
.	TRBV2	TRBJ1-4	once	CASREGLVDEKLFF	TGTGCCAGCAGGGAGGGTCTAGTAGACGAAAAACTGTTTTTT
TRBD2	TRBV9	TRBJ2-1	.	CASSGLAGNNEQFF	TGTGCCAGCAGCGGACTAGCGGGGAACAATGAGCAGTTCTTC
.	TRBV2	TRBJ2-7	.	CASSVDRSYEQYF	TGTGCCAGCAGTGTCGACAGAAGCTACGAGCAGTACTTC
TRBD2	TRBV7-9	TRBJ2-3	.	CASSSGLAHTDTQYF	TGTGCCAGCAGCTCAGGACTAGCGCACACAGATACGCAGTATTTT
TRBD2	TRBV7-3	TRBJ2-3	.	CASSPGGGLSGTDTQYF	TGTGCCAGCAGCCCCGGGGGGGGACTTAGCGGCACAGATACGCAGTATTTT
.	TRBV27	TRBJ2-1	.	CASSSLGGSSYNEQFF	TGTGCCAGCAGTTCCCTCGGGGGTAGCTCCTACAATGAGCAGTTCTTC